The next 26 T cell receptor beta chains were all read from a single sample in a study of cytomegalovirus exposure and HLA in healthy donors (dated by TCRdb to 2016 to 2017). Library preparation was by the immunoSEQ multiplex PCR assay. TCRdb limited this immuneACCESS table to in-frame rearrangements with V and J called. A share of clones is missing; checked studies link under half to unresolved V genes, and the rest is unexplained. Present in this sample are around 160,000 clones, less than 90% of which were seen just once. Approximately 10% of the sample comes from the top ten. Sequenced input: PBMCs. These receptors were collected from a man in his thirties or forties in good health and CMV-seropositive.

CDR3 residues: CASSLEAGVAYGYTF. The CDR3 coding sequence is TGCGCCAGCAGCTTGGAGGCAGGGGTGGCCTATGGCTACACCTTC. The rearrangement joins TRBV5-1 to TRBJ1-2, with TRBD1 as a possible D gene (6 bases). Trimming removed 0 bases at V and 4 bases at J, with 13 bases between. The CDR3 contains 15 residues. Germline lookup yields CDR1 SGHRS and CDR2 YFSETQ.

The chain uses TRBV7-3 and TRBJ1-1, with D possibly being TRBD1 (5 bases). Germline V gene sequence: CDR1 SGHTA, CDR2 FQGTGA. The CDR3 has 15 amino acids. Trimming removed 5 bases from V and 3 bases from J, with 16 bases in between. The CDR3 reads CASSQSGVRDTEAFF. The CDR3 coding sequence is TGTGCCAGCAGCCAGTCGGGGGTCAGGGACACTGAAGCTTTCTTT.

J is TRBJ1-1 and V is TRBV13; D is ambiguous. V gave up 1 base and J gave up 8 bases, with 5 bases separating them. CDR1 and CDR2 (germline): PRHDT, FYEKMQ (reference sequence). The CDR3 extends over 11 amino acids. The CDR3 loop is CASSLVGEAFF. The CDR3 nucleotides are TGTGCCAGCAGCTTAGTCGGGGAAGCTTTCTTT.

The J gene is TRBJ1-5, the V gene TRBV29-1; a weak D match, TRBD1 (5 bases). Looked up from germline, CDR1 is SQVTM and CDR2 is ANQGSEA. The V end lost 4 bases, the J end lost 5 bases, and 15 bases lay between the germline ends. The CDR3 has 14 residues. The CDR3 region is CSVGAGGGDQPQHF. The CDR3 region has the DNA TGCAGCGTTGGTGCTGGGGGAGGGGATCAGCCCCAGCATTTT.

This clone was counted only a few times. The CDR3 DNA reads as TGTGCCAGCAGTTATCGGGGGGGCAGCGGGGGCACTGAAGCTTTCTTT. Translation: CASSYRGGSGGTEAFF. The chain recombines TRBV6-5 with TRBJ1-1, with D tentatively TRBD1 (6 bases). CDR3 size: 16 residues. In germline, CDR1 is MNHEY, CDR2 SVGAGI. Trimming removed 3 bases at V and 4 bases at J, with 18 bases between.

The CDR3 is CASSESSLDRGNIQYF. The CDR3 nucleotides read TGTGCCAGCAGTGAAAGTAGCCTAGACAGAGGAAACATTCAGTACTTC. This chain connects TRBV6-1 to TRBJ2-4; weak D call: TRBD1 (5 bases). The V gene lost 2 bases and the J gene lost 6 bases, with 17 bases spanning the gap. CDR3 size: 16 residues. The germline CDR1 and CDR2 sequences are MNHNS and SASEGT.

The chain joins TRBV4-1 to TRBJ2-5; 14 nucleotides match TRBD2. This CDR3 region has 17 residues. Per germline, CDR1 MGHRA and CDR2 YSYEKL. J was trimmed by 4 bases and V by 3 bases; bases with no gene match: 7. The CDR3 region is CASSQGTSGSSGETQYF. DNA of the CDR3: TGCGCCAGCAGCCAGGGGACTAGCGGGAGTTCTGGAGAGACCCAGTACTTC.

The rearrangement uses TRBV18 and TRBJ1-1; no clear D. The CDR3 contains 15 residues. The germline gives CDR1 KGHSH, CDR2 LQKENI. Trimming took off 0 bases at V and 1 base at J, with 9 bases between the two ends. The CDR3 DNA sequence: TGTGCCAGCTCACCACCGTGGGAGCAGAACACTGAAGCTTTCTTT. The encoded protein is CASSPPWEQNTEAFF.

V usage is TRBV2 and J usage is TRBJ2-1; D is possibly TRBD2 (6 bases). Trimming pared 7 bases from V and 2 bases from J, leaving 15 bases between. CDR1 and CDR2 (germline): SNHLY, FYNNEI. The CDR3 is made up of 15 amino acids. The DNA for the CDR3 is TGTGCCAGCACCATACTAGCACCAGCCTACAATGAGCAGTTCTTC. Its translation: CASTILAPAYNEQFF.

V usage is TRBV10-1 and J usage is TRBJ2-3, with TRBD2 matching over 8 bases. The germline gives CDR1 WNHNN, CDR2 SYGVQD (reference sequence). Trimming cost V 6 bases and J 6 bases; bases outside gene matches: 8. The CDR3 consists of 14 residues. The CDR3 protein is CASSNSGESDTQYF. CDR3 in DNA: TGCGCCAGCAGCAATAGCGGGGAATCGGATACGCAGTATTTT.

The chain recombines TRBV7-2 with TRBJ2-2, with 8 bases lining up with TRBD2. Looked up from germline, CDR1 is SGHTA and CDR2 is FQGNSA. There are 16 residues in the CDR3. V was clipped by 3 bases and J by 0 bases; unmatched bases: 3. Here the CDR3 reads CASSFHGGANTGELFF. The CDR3 DNA sequence: TGTGCCAGCAGCTTCCACGGGGGGGCGAACACCGGGGAGCTGTTTTTT.

This clone occurred once. V and J are TRBV28 and TRBJ1-5, with TRBD1 matching 8 bases. The V gene end was trimmed by 7 bases and the J gene end by 6 bases; junction bases not matched to a gene: 8. The CDR3 is 14 residues long. The germline gives CDR1 MDHEN, CDR2 SYDVKM. CDR3 loop: CASTTGQGGQPQHF. The CDR3 DNA reads as TGTGCCAGCACTACCGGACAGGGTGGTCAGCCCCAGCATTTT. The variable domain in full, with the rest retrieved from reference TRBV28 and TRBJ1-5, is DVKVTQSSRYLVKRTGEKVFLECVQDMDHENMFWYRQDPGLGLRLIYFSYDVKMKEKGDIPEGYSVSREKKERFSLILESASTNQTSMYLCASTTGQGGQPQHFGDGTRLSIL.

The rearrangement links TRBV7-9 to TRBJ2-7, with D possibly matching TRBD1 (6 bases). Looked up from germline, CDR1 is SEHNR and CDR2 is FQNEAQ (reference sequence). Trimming shortened V by 5 bases and J by 4 bases, and 12 bases separated the two germline ends. The CDR3 sequence is 13 residues long. CDR3 region: CASSRQGWYEQYF. CDR3 DNA: TGTGCCAGCAGCCGTCAGGGGTGGTACGAGCAGTACTTC.

The chain couples TRBV7-2 to TRBJ1-4; no firm D call. Germline assignment: CDR1 SGHTA and CDR2 FQGNSA. Trimming removed 2 bases from V and 7 bases from J, with 5 bases in between. The length of the CDR3 is 12 residues. CDR3 in DNA: TGTGCCAGCAGCTTACGAGGTGAAAAACTGTTTTTT. It yields the protein CASSLRGEKLFF. The entire variable domain, with the rest obtained from reference TRBV7-2 and TRBJ1-4, is as follows: GAGVSQSPSNKVTEKGKDVELRCDPISGHTALYWYRQSLGQGLEFLIYFQGNSAPDKSGLPSDRFSAERTGGSVSTLTIQRTQQEDSAVYLCASSLRGEKLFFGSGTQLSVL.

The chain carries TRBV18 and TRBJ2-2, with TRBD2 identical over 10 bases. Germline-derived CDR1 and CDR2 are KGHSH and LQKENI. The V segment lost 2 bases and the J segment 8 bases; nucleotides outside the gene matches: 5. The CDR3 loop spans 15 amino acids. The CDR3 DNA follows: TGTGCCAGCTCACCAGCACTAGCGGGATCTGGGGAGCTGTTTTTT. It encodes CASSPALAGSGELFF.

This chain connects TRBV7-2 to TRBJ2-7; possibly TRBD2 for D (6 bases). CDR1 SGHTA and CDR2 FQGNSA come from the germline V gene. This CDR3 has 15 residues. V dropped 1 base and J dropped 3 bases, with 13 bases sitting between them. DNA for the CDR3: TGTGCCAGCAGCTTAGTGGGAGGTACCGTCTACGAGCAGTACTTC. It codes for CASSLVGGTVYEQYF.

The chain carries TRBV7-8 and TRBJ2-3; a weak D match, TRBD1 (5 bases). Trimming stripped 6 bases from V and 0 bases from J, with 13 bases between. The CDR3 contains 15 residues. The germline V gene encodes CDR1 SGHVS and CDR2 FQNEAQ. CDR3 protein: CASSSTGASTDTQYF. Here the CDR3 DNA reads TGTGCCAGCAGTTCTACAGGAGCTAGCACAGATACGCAGTATTTT.

This chain uses TRBV7-8 with TRBJ2-1; the match to TRBD1 covers 7 bases. Germline CDR1 reads SGHVS; CDR2 reads FQNEAQ. Losses at the gene ends were 1 base for V and 7 bases for J; bases not matched to a gene: 1. This CDR3 is built from 13 residues. The CDR3 protein is CASSLETGNEQFF. CDR3 sequence (DNA): TGTGCCAGCAGCTTAGAGACAGGGAATGAGCAGTTCTTC.

This clone came up a few times. The rearrangement joins TRBV7-2 to TRBJ2-7; unclear D gene. The CDR3 covers 14 residues. Trimming shortened V by 0 bases and J by 2 bases, and 8 bases separated the two germline ends. CDR1 SGHTA and CDR2 FQGNSA come from the germline V gene. The CDR3 protein is CASSLAASAYEQYF. As DNA, the CDR3 is TGTGCCAGCAGCTTAGCGGCTTCTGCCTACGAGCAGTACTTC.

This clone was picked up one time. CDR3 sequence reads: CASRGQPYTEAFF. The CDR3 DNA reads TGTGCCAGCAGGGGACAGCCGTATACTGAAGCTTTCTTT. The rearrangement uses TRBV6-5 and TRBJ1-1, with 7 bases fitting TRBD1. Germline assignment: CDR1 MNHEY and CDR2 SVGAGI. The CDR3 is made up of 13 amino acids. V lost 6 bases and J lost 5; bases outside the gene matches: 6.

The chain has TRBV12-1 and TRBJ1-5; whether TRBD1, the table's D call, matches the DNA was not checked. TRBV12-1 is given as a pseudogene. The CDR3 totals 15 residues. Written as DNA, the CDR3 is TGTGCCAGCAGCTTGCCGGGACAGCACAATCAGCCCCAGCATTTT. Protein sequence: CASSLPGQHNQPQHF.

The chain has TRBV7-8 and TRBJ1-5; no clear D gene. The CDR3 totals 17 residues. The germline gives CDR1 SGHVS, CDR2 FQNEAQ. The ends were cut back, 1 base at V and 3 bases at J, with 16 bases in the middle. Here the CDR3 DNA reads TGTGCCAGCAGCTTAGGTTCAACGGGTCTCGTCAATCAGCCCCAGCATTTT. It yields the protein CASSLGSTGLVNQPQHF.

The chain has TRBV28 and TRBJ1-2; no clear D gene. The V gene's germline CDR1 is MDHEN and CDR2 SYDVKM. V was pared by 6 bases and J by 0 bases, with 8 bases between. This CDR3 spans 13 amino acids. CDR3 loop: CASRPISNYGYTF. The CDR3 bases are TGTGCCAGCAGGCCTATATCTAACTATGGCTACACCTTC.

This clone occurred once. This CDR3 is CASSRGRGNQPQHF. As DNA, the CDR3 is TGTGCCAGCAGCCGAGGGAGGGGCAATCAGCCCCAGCATTTT. This sequence joins TRBV11-2 and TRBJ1-5; D uncertain. Germline V CDR1 and CDR2: SGHAT, FQNNGV. This CDR3 comprises 14 residues. With 5 bases removed from V and 2 bases from J, the gap between germline ends came to 10 bases.

This chain links TRBV30 with TRBJ1-5; D possibly corresponds to TRBD1 (5 bases). V lost 0 bases to trimming and J lost 5 bases, with 11 bases between them. The germline CDR1 and CDR2 sequences are GTSNPN and SVGIG (reference sequence). CDR3 length: 14 amino acids. This CDR3 reads CAWSVRQRDQPQHF. For the CDR3, the DNA is TGTGCCTGGAGTGTAAGACAGCGAGATCAGCCCCAGCATTTT.

The rearrangement joins TRBV5-8 to TRBJ2-7; D may be TRBD2 (5 bases). The CDR3 has 16 amino acids. Germline values: CDR1 SGHTS, CDR2 YDEGEE. Trimming left V 1 base short and J 5 bases short, with 19 bases between. In nucleotides, the CDR3 is TGTGCCAGCAGCTTGAGCGCTCGGACTCTGGACCACGAGCAGTACTTC. Translated, it gives CASSLSARTLDHEQYF.